Listed here are 32 T cell receptor beta chains from one sample, sequenced in a study of early T cells in non-severe SARS-CoV-2 infection. MiXCR was run by TCRdb on the 5' RACE reads, yielding one entry per CDR3 protein. The sample includes 40,000 to 50,000 distinct CDR3 sequences, around 13% of them seen just once. The sequenced sample was whole blood. All receptors derive from an adult who was a healthcare worker with PCR-confirmed SARS-CoV-2 infection or an uninfected control (not recorded which).

This clonotype was picked up many times. V usage is TRBV29-1 and J usage is TRBJ2-3; 8 bases agree with TRBD2. The CDR3 loop spans 12 amino acids. Trimming took 3 bases from V and 4 from J; bases not matched to a gene: 0. Looked up from germline, CDR1 is SQVTM and CDR2 is ANQGSEA. CDR3 DNA: TGCAGCGTTGACGGGGGGGCAGATACGCAGTATTTT. It specifies CSVDGGADTQYF.

A few counts support this clonotype. The chain uses TRBV2 and TRBJ2-7; a possible D gene is TRBD1 (5 bases). The CDR3 extends over 14 amino acids. The ends were cut back, 1 base at V and 6 bases at J, with 13 bases in the middle. The germline CDR1 and CDR2 sequences are SNHLY and FYNNEI. The CDR3 is CASSEGNRSPEQYF. CDR3 DNA: TGTGCCAGCAGTGAAGGGAACAGGAGCCCCGAGCAGTACTTC. Complete variable domain (other parts from reference TRBV2 and TRBJ2-7): EPEVTQTPSHQVTQMGQEVILRCVPISNHLYFYWYRQILGQKVEFLVSFYNNEISEKSEIFDDQFSVERPDGSNFTLKIRSTKLEDSAMYFCASSEGNRSPEQYFGPGTRLTVT.

There are many counts of this clonotype. This rearrangement joins TRBV29-1 to TRBJ1-1; D not resolved. Deletions cut 1 base from V and 2 bases from J, with 8 bases between. Germline loops: CDR1 SQVTM, CDR2 ANQGSEA. This CDR3 is 13 amino acids long. CDR3 DNA sequence: TGCAGCGTTGAAGTTCAGCTCAACACTGAAGCTTTCTTT. Translated, it gives CSVEVQLNTEAFF.

The chain uses TRBV5-1 and TRBJ1-1, with D possibly TRBD1 on 5 matching bases. The germline V gene has CDR1 SGHRS and CDR2 YFSETQ. The CDR3 extends over 15 amino acids. Trimming shortened V by 1 base and J by 2 bases, and 12 bases separated the two germline ends. CDR3 DNA sequence: TGCGCCAGCAGCTTGTATGGGGGAATCAACACTGAAGCTTTCTTT. Encoded protein: CASSLYGGINTEAFF.

This clonotype appeared many times. This chain uses TRBV19 with TRBJ1-2; 10 positions agree with TRBD1. Germline V gene sequence: CDR1 LNHDA, CDR2 SQIVND (reference sequence). J gave up 7 bases and V 8 bases, and 10 bases lay outside the gene matches. This CDR3 comprises 14 residues. The CDR3 region is CASGFDRGLSGYTF. DNA of the CDR3: TGTGCCAGTGGTTTTGACAGGGGGCTCTCTGGCTACACCTTC.

In this sample, this clonotype turned up a few times. V gene TRBV7-6 combines with J gene TRBJ2-1; 7 bases fit TRBD2. The germline V gene encodes CDR1 SGHVS and CDR2 FNYEAQ. CDR3 size: 16 residues. Trimming removed 1 base from V and 3 bases from J; junction bases left unmatched: 6. CDR3 in amino acids: CASSLGVGLDYNEQFF. CDR3 in DNA: TGTGCCAGCAGCTTAGGGGTTGGACTAGACTACAATGAGCAGTTCTTC.

This clonotype was seen a handful of times. The V gene is TRBV11-2, the J gene TRBJ2-2; TRBD1 is a possible D gene (6 bases). Trimming removed 8 bases from V and 3 bases from J, with 7 bases in between. Germline V gives CDR1 SGHAT, CDR2 FQNNGV. The length of the CDR3 is 12 residues. CDR3 in DNA: TGTGCCAGCGCAGGGGACACCGGGGAGCTGTTTTTT. Its translation: CASAGDTGELFF.

The V and J genes are TRBV29-1 and TRBJ2-7; 9 positions match TRBD1. The CDR3 is 15 residues long. Trimming cost V 6 bases and J 3 bases; bases outside gene matches: 12. Germline V gene sequence: CDR1 SQVTM, CDR2 ANQGSEA. CDR3 sequence (DNA): TGCAGCGTCCTAGGGACAGGGCAGACTTTCTACGAGCAGTACTTC. This codes for CSVLGTGQTFYEQYF.

This clonotype came up many times. The rearrangement uses TRBV7-9 and TRBJ1-4; D is possibly TRBD1 (6 bases). This CDR3 is 15 amino acids long. Germline CDR1 is SEHNR and CDR2 is FQNEAQ (reference sequence). V was shortened by 8 bases and J by 0 bases, with 13 bases between the two germline ends. The CDR3 DNA sequence: TGTGCCAGCGCCCGGACAGCAGCAACTAATGAAAAACTGTTTTTT. Amino acid sequence: CASARTAATNEKLFF.

This clonotype was seen only a few times. The chain carries TRBV20-1 and TRBJ2-1; TRBD1 matches 9 bases. Trimming removed 3 bases from V and 3 bases from J; junction bases left unmatched: 6. This CDR3 spans 15 amino acids. Germline lookup yields CDR1 DFQATT and CDR2 SNEGSKA (reference sequence). DNA for the CDR3: TGCAGTGCTAGGGGGGACAGGGTAAACTACAATGAGCAGTTCTTC. Encoded protein: CSARGDRVNYNEQFF.

This chain connects TRBV7-9 to TRBJ1-2; 10 bases are a match to TRBD1. V gave up 6 bases and J gave up 5 bases; unmatched junction bases: 12. The V gene's germline CDR1 is SEHNR and CDR2 FQNEAQ (reference sequence). This CDR3 contains 16 residues. The CDR3 protein is CASSLDRGHPLYGYTF. CDR3 bases: TGTGCCAGCAGTCTAGACAGGGGGCATCCCCTATATGGCTACACCTTC.

The chain has TRBV7-2 and TRBJ2-2, with 11 bases lining up with TRBD2. The CDR3 length is 16 residues. The V gene's germline CDR1 is SGHTA and CDR2 FQGNSA. V lost 4 bases and J lost 4; bases outside the gene matches: 5. CDR3 in DNA: TGTGCCAGCAGCTCCCTAGCGGGAGGATTCACCGGGGAGCTGTTTTTT. Amino acid sequence: CASSSLAGGFTGELFF. Full variable domain (outside the CDR3, taken from reference TRBV7-2 and TRBJ2-2): GAGVSQSPSNKVTEKGKDVELRCDPISGHTALYWYRQSLGQGLEFLIYFQGNSAPDKSGLPSDRFSAERTGGSVSTLTIQRTQQEDSAVYLCASSSLAGGFTGELFFGEGSRLTVL.

This clonotype was picked up one time. The V gene is TRBV20-1, the J gene TRBJ1-2; D gene unclear. CDR1 is DFQATT and CDR2 is SNEGSKA in the germline V gene (reference sequence). V gave up 0 bases and J gave up 4 bases, with 9 bases separating them. This CDR3 region has 13 residues. CDR3: CSARDPRTYGYTF. The CDR3 DNA follows: TGCAGTGCTAGAGACCCCCGGACCTATGGCTACACCTTC.

This clonotype was recorded many times. The V call is TRBV30, the J call TRBJ1-6, with D possibly being TRBD1 (6 bases). Germline CDR1 and CDR2: GTSNPN and SVGIG (reference sequence). The CDR3 length is 15 residues. Trimming left V 5 bases short and J 6 bases short, with 17 bases between. Here the CDR3 DNA reads TGTGCCTGGCAAAACGGGGGCTTAGGTAATTCACCCCTCCACTTT. This encodes CAWQNGGLGNSPLHF.

This clonotype was found a few times. The CDR3 loop reads CASSSRPEQYF. For the CDR3, the DNA is TGTGCCAGCAGTTCCCGCCCCGAGCAGTACTTC. The genes are TRBV28 and TRBJ2-7; D gene unclear. Trimming shortened V by 4 bases and J by 6 bases, and 7 bases separated the two germline ends. Germline assignment: CDR1 MDHEN and CDR2 SYDVKM. CDR3 length: 11 residues.

This clonotype was recorded many times. The V and J genes are TRBV4-1 and TRBJ1-1, with D possibly TRBD1 on 5 matching bases. The CDR3 is 14 amino acids. Trimming left V 7 bases short and J 1 base short, with 13 bases between. From germline, CDR1 is MGHRA and CDR2 YSYEKL. CDR3 in DNA: TGCGCCAGCACGGGGCCCCTGAAGAACACTGAAGCTTTCTTT. Encoded protein: CASTGPLKNTEAFF.

This clonotype was observed many times. The V call is TRBV18, the J call TRBJ2-7, with D perhaps matching TRBD1 (6 bases). Per germline, CDR1 KGHSH and CDR2 LQKENI. This CDR3 spans 15 amino acids. Trimming left V 0 bases short and J 6 bases short, with 15 bases between. The CDR3 loop reads CASSPPDRSLLEQYF. The CDR3 nucleotides read TGTGCCAGCTCACCACCAGACAGGAGCCTCCTCGAGCAGTACTTC.

This clonotype was seen only once. The J gene is TRBJ2-3, the V gene TRBV6-2 or TRBV6-3; D possibly corresponds to TRBD2 (6 bases). The CDR3 covers 15 residues. Germline CDR1 and CDR2: MNHEY and SVGEGT. V lost 5 bases, J lost 0 bases, and 12 bases lay in between. The CDR3 region has the DNA TGTGCCAGCAGTGATCGGGACTCTAGCACAGATACGCAGTATTTT. Protein: CASSDRDSSTDTQYF.

In its sample, this clonotype was seen many times. The chain has TRBV6-1 and TRBJ2-1; 7 bases are shared with TRBD2. The trim removed 2 bases at V and 6 bases at J, leaving 13 bases unmatched. Germline values: CDR1 MNHNS, CDR2 SASEGT. The CDR3 is 17 residues long. CDR3 in DNA: TGTGCCAGCAGTGAAAGACTCGGAGGGACTACGCCCAATGAGCAGTTCTTC. This encodes CASSERLGGTTPNEQFF.

In this sample, this clonotype turned up a few times. CDR3 loop: CASSSLWVTEAFF. CDR3 nucleotides: TGTGCCAGCAGCTCCCTTTGGGTTACTGAAGCTTTCTTT. The chain has TRBV11-2 and TRBJ1-1; D ambiguous. V was trimmed by 4 bases and J by 5 bases, leaving 11 bases between them. The CDR3 consists of 13 residues. The germline V gene encodes CDR1 SGHAT and CDR2 FQNNGV.

The chain employs TRBV5-6 and TRBJ1-3; D gene unclear. The V gene lost 0 bases and the J gene lost 1 base, with 5 bases spanning the gap. The germline gives CDR1 SGHDT, CDR2 YYEEEE. This CDR3 comprises 14 residues. This CDR3 is CASSLGGSGNTIYF. CDR3 sequence (DNA): TGTGCCAGCAGCTTGGGGGGTTCTGGAAACACCATATATTTT.

The table lists this clonotype with many counts. Its ends do not fully match the called genes, so a read error is possible. The gene calls are TRBV29-1 and TRBJ1-3, with D unresolved. The CDR3 has 16 residues. Germline lookup yields CDR1 SQVTM and CDR2 ANQGSEA. The chain's CDR3 is CSVVSRPSSSENTIYF. CDR3 in DNA: TGCAGCGTTGTCTCCAGGCCCTCGAGCTCTGAAAACACCATATATTTT.

This clonotype showed up many times. This chain connects TRBV5-5 to TRBJ1-1; D unclear. The V gene's germline CDR1 is SGHKS and CDR2 YYEKEE (reference sequence). This CDR3 comprises 14 residues. V was pared by 1 base and J by 0 bases, with 7 bases between. CDR3 coding DNA: TGTGCCAGCAGCTTGTTGGAGATGAACACTGAAGCTTTCTTT. Translated: CASSLLEMNTEAFF.

This clonotype has a handful of counts. This rearrangement joins TRBV3-1 to TRBJ1-4; the match to TRBD1 covers 7 bases. The germline CDR1 and CDR2 sequences are LGHDT and YNNKEL (reference sequence). The CDR3 extends over 15 amino acids. The ends lost 6 bases at V and 8 bases at J; junction bases unmatched: 12. The CDR3 bases are TGTGCCAGCAGTCAGCGACCGGGACAGCTCGAAAAACTGTTTTTT. It yields the protein CASSQRPGQLEKLFF.

V is TRBV5-1 and J is TRBJ2-3; maybe TRBD2 (7 bases). This CDR3 has 16 residues. V lost 4 bases to trimming and J lost 0 bases, with 15 bases between them. Germline V gene lookup returns CDR1 SGHRS and CDR2 YFSETQ. Here the CDR3 DNA reads TGCGCCAGCAGCCTTCAGGGAGGGGGAAGCACAGATACGCAGTATTTT. Translating gives CASSLQGGGSTDTQYF. Using reference TRBV5-1 and TRBJ2-3 for the parts outside the CDR3, the full variable domain is KAGVTQTPRYLIKTRGQQVTLSCSPISGHRSVSWYQQTPGQGLQFLFEYFSETQRNKGNFPGRFSGRQFSNSRSEMNVSTLELGDSALYLCASSLQGGGSTDTQYFGPGTRLTVL.

This clonotype was found many times. The J gene is TRBJ2-5, the V gene TRBV30, with D possibly TRBD2 on 6 matching bases. This CDR3 has 12 amino acids. Trimming left V 2 bases short and J 5 bases short, with 9 bases between. The germline V gene encodes CDR1 GTSNPN and CDR2 SVGIG (reference sequence). As DNA, the CDR3 is TGTGCCTGGAGTCGCCGGGGGGAGACCCAGTACTTC. It translates to CAWSRRGETQYF. Supplemented by reference TRBV30 and TRBJ2-5, the full variable domain reads SQTIHQWPATLVQPVGSPLSLECTVEGTSNPNLYWYRQAAGRGLQLLFYSVGIGQISSEVPQNLSASRPQDRQFILSSKKLLLSDSGFYLCAWSRRGETQYFGPGTRLLVL.

This clonotype was counted many times. This chain connects TRBV7-6 to TRBJ1-1, with TRBD1 matching over 12 bases. CDR3 length equals 15 residues. Looked up from germline, CDR1 is SGHVS and CDR2 is FNYEAQ. The J segment lost 7 bases and the V segment lost 4 bases, leaving 7 bases of the junction unmatched. The CDR3 is CASSSLGQGALEAFF. CDR3 in DNA: TGTGCCAGCAGCTCCCTGGGACAGGGGGCACTTGAAGCTTTCTTT.

To note about this clonotype: The CDR3 end shows no conserved phenylalanine or tryptophan, and so a read error is likely. J is TRBJ2-7 and V is TRBV9; 7 bases are shared with TRBD1. Germline CDR1 SGDLS, CDR2 YYNGEE. The CDR3 consists of 14 residues. The junction had 4 bases not matched to a gene; V was cut back by 4 bases and J by 0 bases. CDR3 protein: CASSTQGSSYEQYC. The DNA of the CDR3 is TGTGCCAGCAGCACACAGGGGAGCTCCTACGAGCAGTACTGC.

This clonotype was seen a few times. One junction end does not reproduce the germline sequence, and a read error may be involved. The rearrangement links TRBV6-2 or TRBV6-3 to TRBJ1-5; no clear D gene. Germline V CDR1 and CDR2: MNHEY, SVGEGT. The CDR3 contains 15 residues. CDR3 sequence reads: CASSYLAFGNHPQHF. Here the CDR3 DNA reads TGTGCCAGCAGTTATTTGGCCTTTGGCAATCACCCCCAGCATTTT.

This clonotype has at least ten counts. The V and J genes are TRBV28 and TRBJ2-1, with 12 bases fitting TRBD2. This CDR3 has 19 amino acids. Germline V gene lookup returns CDR1 MDHEN and CDR2 SYDVKM. Trimming at V came to 6 bases and at J to 0 bases, leaving 12 bases not matched to a gene. CDR3 DNA: TGTGCCAGCAGCCCTAGCGGACTAGCGGGAAGCGCCTCCTACAATGAGCAGTTCTTC. It yields the protein CASSPSGLAGSASYNEQFF.

The chain recombines TRBV4-1 with TRBJ1-1, with no clear D. CDR3 size: 14 residues. Trimming removed 3 bases at V and 0 bases at J, with 8 bases between. CDR1 and CDR2 (germline): MGHRA, YSYEKL. The CDR3 DNA sequence: TGCGCCAGCAGCCATGATATTATGAACACTGAAGCTTTCTTT. Its translation is CASSHDIMNTEAFF.

This clonotype was counted at least ten times. The J gene is TRBJ1-1, the V gene TRBV7-2; TRBD1 matches 10 bases. CDR1 SGHTA and CDR2 FQGNSA come from the germline V gene. Losses at the gene ends were 5 bases for V and 10 bases for J; bases not matched to a gene: 16. The CDR3 runs to 16 residues. CDR3 DNA: TGTGCCAGCAGCCTCAGACAGGGGGCAGGGTTGGAGAGAGCTTTCTTT. It translates to CASSLRQGAGLERAFF.